Detailed here is one T cell receptor beta chain. Its antigen is undetermined. Preparation of the TCRbeta library used unique molecular identifiers. MiXCR, run by TCRdb on the PCR reads, gives a single entry per CDR3 protein. The sample includes about 540,000 distinct CDR3 sequences, more than 20% of them seen just once. These data are taken from a study of T-cell reconstitution after alpha-beta-depleted transplantation in children. General study points: About two months after transplant, alpha-beta T cells reportedly came from several hundred expanded graft clones.

The CDR3 is 13 residues long. The V end lost 4 bases, the J end lost 4 bases, and 10 bases lay between the germline ends. Germline values: CDR1 SGHKS, CDR2 YYEKEE (reference sequence). This specimen was PBMCs, taken before TCRalphabeta/CD19-depleted stem cell transplant. The TCR comes from a boy under three years old with Wiskott-Aldrich syndrome, due to receive a stem cell transplant. J is TRBJ2-3 and V is TRBV5-5; D possibly corresponds to TRBD2 (5 bases). CDR3 loop: CASSPLASDTQYF. The CDR3 nucleotides read TGTGCCAGCAGCCCGCTAGCTTCAGATACGCAGTATTTT.